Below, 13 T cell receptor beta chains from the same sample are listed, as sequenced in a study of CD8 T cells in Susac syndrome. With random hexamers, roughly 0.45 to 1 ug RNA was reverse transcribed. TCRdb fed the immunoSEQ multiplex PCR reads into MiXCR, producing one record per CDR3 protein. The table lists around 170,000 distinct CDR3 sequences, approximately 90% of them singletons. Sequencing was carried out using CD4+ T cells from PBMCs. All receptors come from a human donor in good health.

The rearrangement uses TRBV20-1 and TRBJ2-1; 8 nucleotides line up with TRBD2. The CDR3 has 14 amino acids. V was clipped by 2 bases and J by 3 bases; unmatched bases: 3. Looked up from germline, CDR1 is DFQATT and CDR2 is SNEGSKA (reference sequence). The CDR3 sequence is CSARPGGVYNEQFF. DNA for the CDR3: TGCAGTGCTAGACCGGGGGGGGTCTACAATGAGCAGTTCTTC.

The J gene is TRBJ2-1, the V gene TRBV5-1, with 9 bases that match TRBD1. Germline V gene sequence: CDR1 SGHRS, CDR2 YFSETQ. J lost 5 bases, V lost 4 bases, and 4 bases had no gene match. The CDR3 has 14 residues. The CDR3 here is CASSKQGADNEQFF. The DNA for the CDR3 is TGCGCCAGCAGCAAACAGGGGGCGGACAATGAGCAGTTCTTC.

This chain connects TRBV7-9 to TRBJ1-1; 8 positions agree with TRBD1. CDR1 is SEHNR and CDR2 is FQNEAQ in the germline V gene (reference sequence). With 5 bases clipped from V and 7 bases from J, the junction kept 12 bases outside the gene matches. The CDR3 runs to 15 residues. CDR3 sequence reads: CASSLRQGRRGEAFF. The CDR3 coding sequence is TGTGCCAGCAGCCTCAGACAGGGGAGAAGGGGTGAAGCTTTCTTT.

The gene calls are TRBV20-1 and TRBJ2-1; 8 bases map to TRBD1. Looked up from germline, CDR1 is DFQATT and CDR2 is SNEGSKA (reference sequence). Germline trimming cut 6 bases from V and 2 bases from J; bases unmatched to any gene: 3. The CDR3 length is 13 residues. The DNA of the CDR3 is TGCAGTGCGTTGACAGGGGCCTACAATGAGCAGTTCTTC. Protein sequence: CSALTGAYNEQFF.

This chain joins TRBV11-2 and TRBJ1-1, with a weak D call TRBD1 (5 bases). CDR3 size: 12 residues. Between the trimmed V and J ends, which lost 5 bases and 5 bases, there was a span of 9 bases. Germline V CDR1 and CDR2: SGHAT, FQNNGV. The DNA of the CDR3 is TGTGCCAGCAGCGTTAGGGGAACTGAAGCTTTCTTT. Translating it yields CASSVRGTEAFF.

CDR3 nucleotide sequence: TGTGCCAGCAGTTCTCCCGGGACAGGGGCCTCCTACGAGCAGTACTTC. Translation: CASSSPGTGASYEQYF. This chain links TRBV28 with TRBJ2-7; 10 positions match TRBD1. Germline V CDR1 and CDR2: MDHEN, SYDVKM. V trimming: 4 bases; J trimming: 0 bases; junction bases outside the gene matches: 6. The CDR3 spans 16 residues. Filled out from reference TRBV28 and TRBJ2-7, the complete variable domain reads DVKVTQSSRYLVKRTGEKVFLECVQDMDHENMFWYRQDPGLGLRLIYFSYDVKMKEKGDIPEGYSVSREKKERFSLILESASTNQTSMYLCASSSPGTGASYEQYFGPGTRLTVT.

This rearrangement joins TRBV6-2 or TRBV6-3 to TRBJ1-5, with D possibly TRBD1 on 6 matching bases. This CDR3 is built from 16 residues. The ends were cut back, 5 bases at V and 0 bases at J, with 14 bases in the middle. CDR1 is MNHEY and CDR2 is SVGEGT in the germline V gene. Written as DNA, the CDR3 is TGTGCCAGCAGTCCTATGGACAGATATAGCAATCAGCCCCAGCATTTT. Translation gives CASSPMDRYSNQPQHF.

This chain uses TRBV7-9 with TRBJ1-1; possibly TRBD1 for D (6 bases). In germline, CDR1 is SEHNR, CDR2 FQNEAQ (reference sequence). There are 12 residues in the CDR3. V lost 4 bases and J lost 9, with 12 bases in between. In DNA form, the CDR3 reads TGTGCCAGCAGCTACCAACAGGGTAAAGCTTTCTTT. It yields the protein CASSYQQGKAFF.

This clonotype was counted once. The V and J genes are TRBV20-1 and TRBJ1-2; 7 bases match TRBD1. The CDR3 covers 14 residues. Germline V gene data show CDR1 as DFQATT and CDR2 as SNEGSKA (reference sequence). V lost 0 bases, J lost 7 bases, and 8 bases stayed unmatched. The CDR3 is CSARDDRVSRGYTF. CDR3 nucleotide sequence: TGCAGTGCTAGAGACGACAGGGTGTCTCGTGGCTACACCTTC.

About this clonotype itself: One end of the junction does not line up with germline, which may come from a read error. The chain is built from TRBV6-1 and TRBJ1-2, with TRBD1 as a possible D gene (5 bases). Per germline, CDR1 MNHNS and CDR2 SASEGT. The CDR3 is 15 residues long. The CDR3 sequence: CASSEGDASNYGYTF. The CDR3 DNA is TGTGCCAGCAGCGAAGGGGACGCTTCTAACTATGGCTACACCTTC.

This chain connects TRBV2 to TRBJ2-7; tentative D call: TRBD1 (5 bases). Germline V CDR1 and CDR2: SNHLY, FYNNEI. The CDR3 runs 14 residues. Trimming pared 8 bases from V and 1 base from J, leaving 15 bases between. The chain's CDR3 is CASRGTGRSYEQYF. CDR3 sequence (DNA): TGTGCCAGCCGTGGCACAGGCAGATCCTACGAGCAGTACTTC.

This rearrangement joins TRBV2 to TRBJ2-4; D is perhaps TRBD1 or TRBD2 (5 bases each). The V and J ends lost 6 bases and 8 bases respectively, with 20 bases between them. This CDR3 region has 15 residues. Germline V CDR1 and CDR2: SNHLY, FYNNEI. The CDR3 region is CASSPNSHLGDIQYF. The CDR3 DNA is TGTGCCAGCAGCCCCAACTCTCATCTGGGGGACATTCAGTACTTC.

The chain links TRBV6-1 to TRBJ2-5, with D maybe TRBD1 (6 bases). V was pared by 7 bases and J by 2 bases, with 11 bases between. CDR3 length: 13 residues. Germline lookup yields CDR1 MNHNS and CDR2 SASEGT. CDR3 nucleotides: TGTGCCAGCACACGGGACATTCAAGAGACCCAGTACTTC. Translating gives CASTRDIQETQYF.